One and the same sample provided the 16 T cell receptor beta chains below, sequenced in a study of blood T cell repertoires in COVID-19. Assay used: immunoSEQ multiplex PCR; TCRdb lists only in-frame clones, some missing. Here the sample spans around 440,000 clones, approximately 90% being singletons. The sequenced sample consisted of peripheral blood. The receptors were sampled from a woman between 45 and 65 years old with COVID-19, enrolled during active disease.

This chain uses TRBV11-1 with TRBJ2-5; a weak D match, TRBD2 (6 bases). The CDR3 is 15 residues long. V lost 2 bases and J lost 4, with 14 bases in between. Germline lookup yields CDR1 SGHAT and CDR2 FQDESV (reference sequence). CDR3 coding DNA: TGTGCCAGCAGCTTAAGTGAGCGGGTGCGAGAGACCCAGTACTTC. It codes for CASSLSERVRETQYF.

The chain is built from TRBV2 and TRBJ2-3; possibly TRBD2 for D (6 bases). The CDR3 is 12 residues long. V shed 6 bases and J shed 3 bases, with 7 bases lying between them. Germline loops: CDR1 SNHLY, CDR2 FYNNEI. CDR3 nucleotides: TGTGCCAGCAGGGACTATACAGATACGCAGTATTTT. Translating gives CASRDYTDTQYF.

The gene calls are TRBV12-3 or TRBV12-4 and TRBJ2-7, with a weak D call TRBD1 (5 bases). The germline V and J ends were trimmed by 7 bases and 5 bases, with 15 bases remaining between them. This CDR3 contains 13 residues. This CDR3 is CASTDLGVDEQYF. In DNA, the CDR3 is TGTGCCAGCACCGATCTAGGGGTCGACGAGCAGTACTTC.

The chain joins TRBV21-1 to TRBJ2-5; whether TRBD2, the table's D call, matches the DNA was not checked. TRBV21-1 is flagged as a pseudogene. CDR3 length: 14 residues. DNA of the CDR3: TGTGCCAGAAGGGGTCTTCGTGGGGGGGAGACCCAGTACTTC. Residues: CARRGLRGGETQYF.

Remarks on this clone: This sample also contains other DNA sequences that code for the same CDR3. The chain couples TRBV9 to TRBJ2-7; 7 bases map to TRBD1. V trimming: 0 bases; J trimming: 2 bases; junction bases outside the gene matches: 2. The CDR3 loop spans 14 amino acids. Per germline, CDR1 SGDLS and CDR2 YYNGEE. The CDR3 DNA sequence: TGTGCCAGCAGCGTAGGGACAGGTGCCTACGAGCAGTACTTC. Encoded protein: CASSVGTGAYEQYF.

The V and J genes are TRBV3-1 (or the pseudogene TRBV3-2) and TRBJ2-2; 8 positions match TRBD2. Trimming took 4 bases from V and 6 from J; bases not matched to a gene: 10. This CDR3 is 16 amino acids long. Germline lookup yields CDR1 LGHDT and CDR2 YNNKEL (reference sequence). CDR3 protein: CASSPVGGGNPGELFF. In DNA, the CDR3 is TGTGCCAGCAGCCCGGTTGGCGGGGGGAATCCCGGGGAGCTGTTTTTT.

The J gene is TRBJ1-2, the V gene TRBV28, with TRBD1 matching over 7 bases. V shed 5 bases and J 6 bases; nucleotides not matched to a gene: 9. CDR3 length: 14 residues. Germline V gene lookup returns CDR1 MDHEN and CDR2 SYDVKM. CDR3 bases: TGTGCCAGCAGTCTAACAGACAGGGTACATGGCTACACCTTC. This translates into CASSLTDRVHGYTF.

The J gene is TRBJ1-5, the V gene TRBV5-1; D not certain. The CDR3 spans 12 residues. The germline V gene has CDR1 SGHRS and CDR2 YFSETQ. V was clipped by 4 bases and J by 6 bases, with 8 bases between them. In DNA, the CDR3 is TGCGCCAGCAGCCCGGCGGGTCAGCCCCAGCATTTT. This encodes CASSPAGQPQHF. The entire variable domain, with the rest obtained from reference TRBV5-1 and TRBJ1-5, is as follows: KAGVTQTPRYLIKTRGQQVTLSCSPISGHRSVSWYQQTPGQGLQFLFEYFSETQRNKGNFPGRFSGRQFSNSRSEMNVSTLELGDSALYLCASSPAGQPQHFGDGTRLSIL.

The chain is built from TRBV27 and TRBJ1-5; TRBD1 aligns across 11 bases. J was trimmed by 1 base and V by 7 bases; bases with no gene match: 9. Per the germline V gene, CDR1 is MNHEY and CDR2 is SMNVEV (reference sequence). This CDR3 contains 17 residues. The CDR3 reads CASIVGTGGSSNQPQHF. The CDR3 DNA follows: TGTGCCAGCATAGTTGGGACAGGGGGGTCGAGCAATCAGCCCCAGCATTTT.

The V gene is TRBV2, the J gene TRBJ1-4; D call uncertain. V was clipped by 6 bases and J by 5 bases, with 13 bases between them. Per germline, CDR1 SNHLY and CDR2 FYNNEI. The CDR3 spans 14 residues. The CDR3 loop reads CASRSGISNEKLFF. DNA for the CDR3: TGTGCCAGCAGATCCGGGATCTCAAATGAAAAACTGTTTTTT.

The chain recombines TRBV5-1 with TRBJ2-7; D ambiguous. There are 13 residues in the CDR3. V was pared by 0 bases and J by 3 bases, with 7 bases between. Germline CDR1 SGHRS, CDR2 YFSETQ. In DNA form, the CDR3 reads TGCGCCAGCAGCTTGGATCCGGGCTACGAGCAGTACTTC. Translation: CASSLDPGYEQYF. Full variable domain (rest looked up from reference TRBV5-1 and TRBJ2-7): KAGVTQTPRYLIKTRGQQVTLSCSPISGHRSVSWYQQTPGQGLQFLFEYFSETQRNKGNFPGRFSGRQFSNSRSEMNVSTLELGDSALYLCASSLDPGYEQYFGPGTRLTVT.

The gene calls are TRBV9 and TRBJ2-1; 7 bases line up with TRBD2. V shed 0 bases and J 0 bases; nucleotides not matched to a gene: 3. Germline V gene lookup returns CDR1 SGDLS and CDR2 YYNGEE. CDR3 size: 16 residues. CDR3 nucleotides: TGTGCCAGCAGCGTAGGGGGGGGTTCCTCCTACAATGAGCAGTTCTTC. This translates into CASSVGGGSSYNEQFF.

The genes are TRBV6-1 and TRBJ2-1, with D possibly TRBD2 on 5 matching bases. CDR3 size: 16 residues. Between the trimmed V and J ends, which lost 0 bases and 9 bases, there was a span of 18 bases. CDR1 and CDR2 (germline): MNHNS, SASEGT. CDR3 loop: CASSEARTLVGGEQFF. CDR3 nucleotide sequence: TGTGCCAGCAGTGAAGCTAGGACTCTCGTCGGCGGTGAGCAGTTCTTC.

The V call is TRBV19, the J call TRBJ2-1, with 7 bases aligning to TRBD2. The V and J ends lost 3 bases and 4 bases, in that order; junction bases with no gene match: 6. Per the germline V gene, CDR1 is LNHDA and CDR2 is SQIVND (reference sequence). This CDR3 comprises 15 residues. The CDR3, as DNA: TGTGCCAGTAGTATGATGGGGGACTATTACAATGAGCAGTTCTTC. Translating it yields CASSMMGDYYNEQFF.

The count of this clone is one. Other DNA sequences in this specimen translate into the identical CDR3. V usage is TRBV27 and J usage is TRBJ1-2, with 10 bases identical to TRBD1. The CDR3 spans 14 residues. Germline V gene data show CDR1 as MNHEY and CDR2 as SMNVEV (reference sequence). Losses at the gene ends were 6 bases for V and 2 bases for J; bases not matched to a gene: 3. For the CDR3, the DNA is TGTGCCAGCAGCCGACAGGGGGCCAACTATGGCTACACCTTC. It encodes CASSRQGANYGYTF.

The rearrangement uses TRBV25-1 and TRBJ1-4, with D possibly being TRBD1 (6 bases). Germline V gene data show CDR1 as MGHDK and CDR2 as SYGVNS. V lost 4 bases and J 8 bases, leaving 11 bases between the germline ends. CDR3 length: 13 amino acids. CDR3 loop: CASSGDTMEKLFF. Here the CDR3 DNA reads TGTGCCAGCAGTGGGGACACGATGGAAAAACTGTTTTTT.